Below, 20 T cell receptor beta chains from the same sample are listed, as sequenced in a study of blood T cells in healthy people across ages. PCR was performed a second time for roughly 7 to 11 cycles using a sample-barcoded 5' primer and a J-beta primer mix. TCRdb itself ran the 5' RACE reads through MiXCR, one entry per CDR3 protein. Of some 1.5 million distinct CDR3 sequences detected, about 45% appear once; the ten largest clones hold over 3.5%. Sequencing was performed on blood. The source is a woman younger than 30 in good health.

This sequence joins TRBV6-5 and TRBJ2-7; D remains unclear. V dropped 0 bases and J dropped 2 bases, with 8 bases sitting between them. The CDR3 runs to 14 residues. CDR1 is MNHEY, CDR2 SVGAGI, per germline. The CDR3: CASSYSTATYEQYF. CDR3 coding DNA: TGTGCCAGCAGTTACTCCACAGCCACCTACGAGCAGTACTTC.

In this sample, this clonotype turned up a few times. The chain is built from TRBV5-1 and TRBJ2-7; D is uncertain. Trimming removed 3 bases at V and 4 bases at J, with 8 bases between. Germline lookup yields CDR1 SGHRS and CDR2 YFSETQ. This CDR3 has 12 residues. The CDR3 loop is CASSSNEYEQYF. The DNA for the CDR3 is TGCGCCAGCAGCTCAAATGAATACGAGCAGTACTTC. The full variable domain, in which reference TRBV5-1 and TRBJ2-7 provide the parts outside the CDR3, is KAGVTQTPRYLIKTRGQQVTLSCSPISGHRSVSWYQQTPGQGLQFLFEYFSETQRNKGNFPGRFSGRQFSNSRSEMNVSTLELGDSALYLCASSSNEYEQYFGPGTRLTVT.

V gene TRBV7-2 combines with J gene TRBJ1-2; perhaps TRBD1 as D (5 bases). The CDR3 sequence is 15 residues long. V was cut by 2 bases and J by 6 bases, with 16 bases left in between. Germline values: CDR1 SGHTA, CDR2 FQGNSA. CDR3 sequence reads: CASSLILAETDGYTF. In DNA, the CDR3 is TGTGCCAGCAGCTTAATTTTAGCAGAGACAGATGGCTACACCTTC.

This clonotype turned up a few times. The chain is built from TRBV10-3 and TRBJ2-3; 9 bases are shared with TRBD1. The CDR3 runs 15 residues. Germline values: CDR1 ENHRY, CDR2 SYGVKD. V shed 5 bases, J shed 6 bases, and the junction held 9 bases outside the gene matches. This CDR3 reads CAISNRDREVDTQYF. The CDR3 coding sequence is TGTGCCATCAGTAACCGGGACAGGGAGGTGGATACGCAGTATTTT.

V gene TRBV29-1 combines with J gene TRBJ2-3; 7 positions match TRBD1. The germline V gene encodes CDR1 SQVTM and CDR2 ANQGSEA. This CDR3 is 13 amino acids long. Unmatched junction bases numbered 7, after V lost 7 bases and J lost 3 bases. The CDR3 DNA reads TGCAGCGCAAGACAGGGCCGGACAGATACGCAGTATTTT. Encoded protein: CSARQGRTDTQYF.

The rearrangement links TRBV20-1 to TRBJ1-2; 7 nucleotides line up with TRBD1. The CDR3 totals 14 residues. The J segment lost 3 bases and the V segment lost 2 bases, leaving 6 bases of the junction unmatched. Germline V gene lookup returns CDR1 DFQATT and CDR2 SNEGSKA (reference sequence). The DNA for the CDR3 is TGCAGTGCTAGATCGGGACAGTCCGACTATGGCTACACCTTC. This translates into CSARSGQSDYGYTF.

This clonotype was detected only once. The V gene is TRBV6-2 or TRBV6-3, the J gene TRBJ1-4; 9 bases are a match to TRBD1. V lost 2 bases and J lost 14; bases outside the gene matches: 15. Germline CDR1 and CDR2: MNHEY and SVGEGT. This CDR3 spans 16 amino acids. The chain's CDR3 is CASSYATGTGPLGLFF. In DNA, the CDR3 is TGTGCCAGCAGTTACGCGACTGGGACAGGGCCTTTAGGCCTGTTTTTT.

The chain recombines TRBV27 with TRBJ2-7; tentative D call: TRBD1 (6 bases). Germline CDR1 reads MNHEY; CDR2 reads SMNVEV (reference sequence). The CDR3 sequence is 13 residues long. Trimming took off 5 bases at V and 7 bases at J, with 15 bases between the two ends. The CDR3: CASSAARGFEQYF. DNA for the CDR3: TGTGCCAGCAGTGCCGCCAGGGGTTTTGAGCAGTACTTC.

In the case of this clonotype: Germline and junction disagree at one end, which may indicate a read error. The rearrangement links TRBV28 to TRBJ2-7; D is unclear. CDR1 and CDR2 from the germline V gene are MDHEN and SYDVKM. There are 14 residues in the CDR3. The CDR3 nucleotides read TGTGCCAGCAATTTAAGAAGGCAGTTCTACGAGCAGTACTTC. This encodes CASNLRRQFYEQYF.

The chain links TRBV9 to TRBJ1-5, with D maybe TRBD1 (6 bases). V dropped 2 bases and J dropped 4 bases, with 13 bases sitting between them. The germline V gene encodes CDR1 SGDLS and CDR2 YYNGEE. The CDR3 consists of 15 residues. CDR3 residues: CASSVGAGTNQPQHF. In DNA, the CDR3 is TGTGCCAGCAGCGTCGGCGCCGGGACAAATCAGCCCCAGCATTTT.

The chain recombines TRBV27 with TRBJ2-7; 7 bases are shared with TRBD1. The CDR3 contains 13 residues. With V trimmed by 6 bases and J by 3 bases, 5 bases remained unmatched. Germline CDR1 is MNHEY and CDR2 is SMNVEV (reference sequence). For the CDR3, the DNA is TGTGCCAGCAGGGACAGGATTGGCTACGAGCAGTACTTC. This encodes CASRDRIGYEQYF.

The chain couples TRBV7-2 to TRBJ1-2; perhaps TRBD1 as D (6 bases). Trimming removed 2 bases at V and 8 bases at J, with 18 bases between. This CDR3 comprises 15 residues. The V gene's germline CDR1 is SGHTA and CDR2 FQGNSA. The CDR3 protein is CASSLWGLDSAGYTF. CDR3 DNA sequence: TGTGCCAGCAGCTTATGGGGGTTGGACAGTGCCGGCTACACCTTC.

Turning to this clonotype: A junction end diverges from the germline sequence, so it may reflect a read error. The chain recombines TRBV7-3 with TRBJ2-7, with D hard to call. Germline CDR1 and CDR2: SGHTA and FQGTGA. The CDR3 length is 15 residues. CDR3 sequence: CASNLNTAGRYEQYF. CDR3 in DNA: TGTGCCAGCAACTTAAATACGGCAGGCAGATACGAGCAGTACTTC.

V and J are TRBV27 and TRBJ1-1, with TRBD1 identical over 8 bases. Germline CDR1 MNHEY, CDR2 SMNVEV (reference sequence). The CDR3 is made up of 18 amino acids. V lost 4 bases and J lost 3; bases outside the gene matches: 16. CDR3: CASSSTDRVRPGDTEAFF. As DNA, the CDR3 is TGTGCCAGCAGTTCCACGGACAGGGTCCGCCCCGGGGACACTGAAGCTTTCTTT.

In this sample, this clonotype turned up a few times. This chain links TRBV27 with TRBJ2-1; 11 bases are shared with TRBD2. V shed 6 bases, J shed 8 bases, and the junction held 9 bases outside the gene matches. The length of the CDR3 is 15 residues. Per germline, CDR1 MNHEY and CDR2 SMNVEV (reference sequence). The CDR3 DNA sequence: TGTGCCAGCAGACTAGCGGGAGTCCCATTGGATGAGCAGTTCTTC. This encodes CASRLAGVPLDEQFF.

This clonotype came up a few times. The gene calls are TRBV5-1 and TRBJ1-1; maybe TRBD1 (5 bases). With 4 bases removed from V and 1 base from J, the gap between germline ends came to 14 bases. Looked up from germline, CDR1 is SGHRS and CDR2 is YFSETQ. The CDR3 sequence is 15 residues long. The CDR3 protein is CASSTGRLANTEAFF. The CDR3 DNA follows: TGCGCCAGCAGCACGGGACGGCTTGCGAACACTGAAGCTTTCTTT.

This clonotype was found a few times. The J gene is TRBJ2-7, the V gene TRBV7-8; D gene uncertain. Germline V CDR1 and CDR2: SGHVS, FQNEAQ. V shed 2 bases and J shed 5 bases, with 7 bases lying between them. The CDR3 extends over 12 amino acids. The CDR3 region is CASSLIANEQYF. The CDR3 nucleotides read TGTGCCAGCAGCTTAATAGCCAACGAGCAGTACTTC.

To note about this clonotype: Mismatch with germline at one junction end may stem from a read error. V and J are TRBV27 and TRBJ2-4; unclear D gene. The better agreement between TRBJ2-7 and the DNA end casts doubt on the J call. Germline-derived CDR1 and CDR2 are MNHEY and SMNVEV (reference sequence). This CDR3 has 13 amino acids. The CDR3 bases are TGTGCCTGCAGTTTTGGTGAGTCCTACGAGCAGTACTTC. Its protein product is CACSFGESYEQYF.

The sample holds a few counts of this clonotype. This sequence joins TRBV2 and TRBJ2-1, with a possible D match to TRBD1 (5 bases). The V gene's germline CDR1 is SNHLY and CDR2 FYNNEI. Trimming shortened V by 7 bases and J by 0 bases, and 7 bases separated the two germline ends. CDR3 length: 13 amino acids. CDR3 residues: CASKDTSYNEQFF. The CDR3 coding sequence is TGTGCCAGCAAGGACACCTCCTACAATGAGCAGTTCTTC.

The rearrangement joins TRBV15 to TRBJ2-3; D gene unclear. Trimming left V 0 bases short and J 4 bases short, with 11 bases between. CDR3 length: 15 residues. Germline CDR1 and CDR2: LNHNV and YYDKDF (reference sequence). The CDR3 coding sequence is TGTGCCACCAGCAGAGATGCACCCCGTCCAGATACGCAGTATTTT. Amino acids: CATSRDAPRPDTQYF.